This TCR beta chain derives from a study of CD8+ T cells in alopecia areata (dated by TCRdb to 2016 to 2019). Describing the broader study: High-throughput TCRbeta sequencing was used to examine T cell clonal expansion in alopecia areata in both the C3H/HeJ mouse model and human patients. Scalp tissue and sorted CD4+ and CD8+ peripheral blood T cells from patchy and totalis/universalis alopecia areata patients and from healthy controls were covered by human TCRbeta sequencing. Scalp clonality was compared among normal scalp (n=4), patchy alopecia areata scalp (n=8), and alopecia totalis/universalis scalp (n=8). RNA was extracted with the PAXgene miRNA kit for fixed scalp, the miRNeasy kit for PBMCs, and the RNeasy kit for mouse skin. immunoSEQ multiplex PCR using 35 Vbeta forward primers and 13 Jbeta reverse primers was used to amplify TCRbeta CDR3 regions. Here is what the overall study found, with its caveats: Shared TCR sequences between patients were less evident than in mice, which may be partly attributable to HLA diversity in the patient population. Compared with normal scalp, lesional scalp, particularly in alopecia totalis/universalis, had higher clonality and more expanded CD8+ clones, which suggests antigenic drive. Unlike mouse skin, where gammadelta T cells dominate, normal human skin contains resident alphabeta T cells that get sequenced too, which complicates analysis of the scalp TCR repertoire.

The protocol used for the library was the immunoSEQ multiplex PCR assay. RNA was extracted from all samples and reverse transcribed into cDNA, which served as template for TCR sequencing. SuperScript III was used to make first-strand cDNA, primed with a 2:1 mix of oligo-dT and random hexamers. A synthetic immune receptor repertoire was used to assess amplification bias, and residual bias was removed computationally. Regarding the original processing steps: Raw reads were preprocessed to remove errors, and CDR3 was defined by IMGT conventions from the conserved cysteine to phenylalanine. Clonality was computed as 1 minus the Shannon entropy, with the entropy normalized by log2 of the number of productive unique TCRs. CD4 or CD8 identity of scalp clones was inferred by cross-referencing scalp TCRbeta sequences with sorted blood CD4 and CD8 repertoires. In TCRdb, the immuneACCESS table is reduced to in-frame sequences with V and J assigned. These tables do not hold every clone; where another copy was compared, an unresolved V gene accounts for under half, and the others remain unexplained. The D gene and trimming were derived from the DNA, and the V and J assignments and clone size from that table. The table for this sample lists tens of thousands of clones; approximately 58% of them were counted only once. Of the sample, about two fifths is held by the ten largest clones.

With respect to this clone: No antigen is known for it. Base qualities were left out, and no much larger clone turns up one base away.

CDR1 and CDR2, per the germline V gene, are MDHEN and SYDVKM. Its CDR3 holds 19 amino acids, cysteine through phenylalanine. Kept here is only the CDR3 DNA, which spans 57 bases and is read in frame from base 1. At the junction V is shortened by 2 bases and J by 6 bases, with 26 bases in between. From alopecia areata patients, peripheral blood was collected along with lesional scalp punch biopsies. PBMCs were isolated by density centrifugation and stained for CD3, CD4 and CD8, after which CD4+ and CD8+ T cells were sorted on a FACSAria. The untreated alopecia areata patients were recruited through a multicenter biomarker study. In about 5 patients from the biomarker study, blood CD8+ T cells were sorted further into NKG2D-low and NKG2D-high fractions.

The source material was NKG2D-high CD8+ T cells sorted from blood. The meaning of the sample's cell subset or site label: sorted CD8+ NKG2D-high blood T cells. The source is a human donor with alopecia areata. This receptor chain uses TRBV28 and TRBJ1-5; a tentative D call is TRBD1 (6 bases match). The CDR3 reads CASSLGPGPDRGRAQPQHF. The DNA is TGTGCCAGCAGTTTAGGGCCGGGACCGGACAGAGGTAGAGCTCAGCCCCAGCATTTT.